The 23 T cell receptor beta chains listed next were all sequenced from one sample in a study of OX40 agonist ivuxolimab in advanced cancers. Clones were sequenced by immunoSEQ multiplex PCR, and TCRdb holds only the in-frame ones, with some missing. The repertoire has 55,000 to 65,000 clones, 75% to 90% of them found once; the top ten carry around 0.6%. This specimen was CD4+ or CD8+ T cells sorted from blood, taken in a trial of the OX40 agonist ivuxolimab. Every receptor here comes from an adult with an advanced solid tumor such as melanoma, head and neck, liver or kidney cancer.

The rearrangement joins TRBV27 to TRBJ2-3, with D uncertain. CDR1 and CDR2 (germline): MNHEY, SMNVEV (reference sequence). The V and J ends lost 5 bases and 4 bases respectively, with 13 bases between them. The CDR3 is made up of 14 amino acids. The CDR3 DNA follows: TGTGCCAGCAGTAGAAGGCTTAGGGCAGATACGCAGTATTTT. This codes for CASSRRLRADTQYF.

The chain has TRBV28 and TRBJ1-1; 8 bases map to TRBD1. After removal of 1 base from V and 5 bases from J, the junction contained 9 bases not matched to a gene. CDR1 MDHEN and CDR2 SYDVKM come from the germline V gene. This CDR3 comprises 16 residues. The chain's CDR3 is CASSLSDRVGKTEAFF. The CDR3, as DNA: TGTGCCAGCAGTTTATCGGACAGGGTAGGAAAAACTGAAGCTTTCTTT.

This clone was seen a single time. The chain couples TRBV11-2 to TRBJ2-1; 9 nucleotides line up with TRBD1. CDR1 is SGHAT, CDR2 FQNNGV, per germline. J gave up 12 bases and V 7 bases, and 7 bases lay outside the gene matches. This CDR3 comprises 12 residues. CDR3 DNA: TGTGCCAGCAACGATCTGACAGGGGGGCAGTTCTTC. Translation gives CASNDLTGGQFF.

This chain joins TRBV19 and TRBJ2-7, with D possibly being TRBD2 (6 bases). Germline assignment: CDR1 LNHDA and CDR2 SQIVND (reference sequence). V was trimmed by 5 bases and J by 3 bases, leaving 11 bases between them. CDR3 length equals 13 residues. The DNA for the CDR3 is TGTGCCAGTAGTTTTGAGGGAGGCTACGAGCAGTACTTC. This sequence encodes CASSFEGGYEQYF.

V gene TRBV11-2 combines with J gene TRBJ1-2; D gene ambiguous. V was cut by 5 bases and J by 7 bases, with 11 bases left in between. The CDR3 is 12 residues long. Germline lookup yields CDR1 SGHAT and CDR2 FQNNGV. DNA for the CDR3: TGTGCCAGCAGCGCCTTTCTGGGTGGCTACACCTTC. Translated: CASSAFLGGYTF.

The chain couples TRBV19 to TRBJ2-7; D tentatively fits TRBD1 or TRBD2 (5 bases each). There are 13 residues in the CDR3. Between the trimmed V and J ends, which lost 4 bases and 7 bases, there was a span of 14 bases. The germline gives CDR1 LNHDA, CDR2 SQIVND (reference sequence). CDR3 sequence: CASSTSGPLEQYF. In nucleotides, the CDR3 is TGTGCCAGTAGTACGTCGGGACCCCTGGAGCAGTACTTC.

This chain uses TRBV5-1 with TRBJ2-2; no definite D call. CDR3 size: 14 residues. The germline CDR1 and CDR2 sequences are SGHRS and YFSETQ. Trimming took off 6 bases at V and 5 bases at J, with 14 bases between the two ends. As DNA, the CDR3 is TGCGCCAGCACAAGACAAGAGAATACCGGGGAGCTGTTTTTT. Encoded protein: CASTRQENTGELFF.

V usage is TRBV29-1 and J usage is TRBJ1-6; D might be TRBD1 (6 bases). Trimming pared 7 bases from V and 5 bases from J, leaving 15 bases between. The CDR3 consists of 14 residues. Germline CDR1 is SQVTM and CDR2 is ANQGSEA. CDR3: CSARNGGDNSPLHF. The CDR3 region has the DNA TGCAGCGCGCGCAACGGGGGCGATAATTCACCCCTCCACTTT.

This chain links TRBV5-1 with TRBJ1-2; no reliable D call. This CDR3 has 12 residues. Germline assignment: CDR1 SGHRS and CDR2 YFSETQ. Deletions cut 1 base from V and 7 bases from J, with 8 bases between. The CDR3 sequence is CASSLPGIGYTF. CDR3 sequence (DNA): TGCGCCAGCAGCTTGCCAGGCATTGGCTACACCTTC.

The chain combines TRBV11-2 with TRBJ2-6; D might be TRBD1 (6 bases). Germline values: CDR1 SGHAT, CDR2 FQNNGV. The length of the CDR3 is 15 residues. V was clipped by 2 bases and J by 1 base, with 6 bases between them. DNA for the CDR3: TGTGCCAGCAGCTTACAGGGGTCTGGGGCCAACGTCCTGACTTTC. Translation gives CASSLQGSGANVLTF. Full variable domain (remainder filled in from reference TRBV11-2 and TRBJ2-6): EAGVAQSPRYKIIEKRQSVAFWCNPISGHATLYWYQQILGQGPKLLIQFQNNGVVDDSQLPKDRFSAERLKGVDSTLKIQPAKLEDSAVYLCASSLQGSGANVLTFGAGSRLTVL.

This clone has only one observation. This chain links TRBV18 with TRBJ2-1; TRBD2 matches at 10 bases. CDR1 and CDR2 from the germline V gene are KGHSH and LQKENI. Trimming took 1 base from V and 2 from J; bases not matched to a gene: 5. The length of the CDR3 is 17 residues. The CDR3 reads CASSPRAGTSAYNEQFF. CDR3 coding DNA: TGTGCCAGCTCACCACGGGCTGGGACTAGCGCCTACAATGAGCAGTTCTTC.

The gene calls are TRBV4-1 and TRBJ2-6, with D maybe TRBD2 (6 bases). The CDR3 has 15 residues. Germline-derived CDR1 and CDR2 are MGHRA and YSYEKL. V lost 5 bases and J 2 bases, leaving 10 bases between the germline ends. CDR3 DNA: TGCGCCAGCAGCAACCGCGGGGCTGGGGCCAACGTCCTGACTTTC. It encodes CASSNRGAGANVLTF.

This chain joins TRBV14 and TRBJ1-1; D call uncertain. Between the trimmed V and J ends, which lost 0 bases and 1 base, there was a span of 3 bases. The CDR3 has 13 amino acids. CDR1 SGHDN and CDR2 FVKESK come from the germline V gene. The CDR3 coding sequence is TGTGCCAGCAGCCAAGATTGGAACACTGAAGCTTTCTTT. This sequence encodes CASSQDWNTEAFF.

The V gene is TRBV19, the J gene TRBJ1-5; D is undetermined. Trimming took off 1 base at V and 0 bases at J, with 10 bases between the two ends. Germline V gene lookup returns CDR1 LNHDA and CDR2 SQIVND (reference sequence). This CDR3 is built from 16 residues. In DNA form, the CDR3 reads TGTGCCAGTAGTATAGCGGCAGCTAATAGCAATCAGCCCCAGCATTTT. Protein sequence: CASSIAAANSNQPQHF.

CDR3 nucleotides: TGTGCCAGCAGGGAGACGGGAGGCGGCCGTTGGTATGGCTACACCTTC. It yields the protein CASRETGGGRWYGYTF. The rearrangement links TRBV2 to TRBJ1-2; D is ambiguous. The CDR3 loop spans 16 amino acids. Germline V gene lookup returns CDR1 SNHLY and CDR2 FYNNEI. Trimming stripped 6 bases from V and 5 bases from J, with 22 bases between. Using reference TRBV2 and TRBJ1-2 for the parts outside the CDR3, the full variable domain is EPEVTQTPSHQVTQMGQEVILRCVPISNHLYFYWYRQILGQKVEFLVSFYNNEISEKSEIFDDQFSVERPDGSNFTLKIRSTKLEDSAMYFCASRETGGGRWYGYTFGSGTRLTVV.

The gene calls are TRBV30 and TRBJ1-6, with D unclear. Germline CDR1 GTSNPN, CDR2 SVGIG (reference sequence). The CDR3 is 14 amino acids. The V gene lost 2 bases and the J gene lost 7 bases, with 12 bases spanning the gap. In DNA, the CDR3 is TGTGCCTGGAGTAAACAGCCAAACAATTCACCCCTCCACTTT. Translated, it gives CAWSKQPNNSPLHF.

The rearrangement uses TRBV9 and TRBJ2-1; tentatively, D is TRBD1 or TRBD2 (5 bases each). The CDR3 length is 15 residues. CDR1 is SGDLS, CDR2 YYNGEE, per germline. Deletions cut 3 bases from V and 3 bases from J, with 13 bases between. Here the CDR3 DNA reads TGTGCCAGCAGCGAGGGACCTGGGGTCTACAATGAGCAGTTCTTC. This encodes CASSEGPGVYNEQFF.

The J gene is TRBJ2-5, the V gene TRBV18; D is uncertain. The V gene's germline CDR1 is KGHSH and CDR2 LQKENI. V was cut by 0 bases and J by 0 bases, with 5 bases left in between. The CDR3 covers 14 residues. Here the CDR3 reads CASSPPSNQETQYF. CDR3 bases: TGTGCCAGCTCACCACCGAGTAACCAAGAGACCCAGTACTTC.

This clone was observed once. The gene calls are TRBV6-6 and TRBJ2-7; the match to TRBD1 covers 10 bases. This CDR3 is 15 amino acids long. CDR1 and CDR2 (germline): MNHNY, SVGAGI (reference sequence). Unmatched junction bases numbered 10, after V lost 5 bases and J lost 6 bases. The CDR3 DNA reads as TGTGCCAGCAGTCCACCATTCGGGACAGGGGCCGAGCAGTACTTC. Translated, it gives CASSPPFGTGAEQYF.

This clone was seen a few times. The chain carries TRBV6-6 and TRBJ2-7, with a tentative D call TRBD1 (5 bases). V gave up 7 bases and J gave up 3 bases, with 13 bases separating them. The V gene's germline CDR1 is MNHNY and CDR2 SVGAGI (reference sequence). The CDR3 contains 13 residues. DNA of the CDR3: TGTGCCAGCACTGTAGGACACCGCTACGAGCAGTACTTC. Translating gives CASTVGHRYEQYF.

The chain combines TRBV11-1 with TRBJ2-3, with 8 bases lining up with TRBD2. This CDR3 region has 19 residues. With V trimmed by 0 bases and J by 0 bases, 11 bases remained unmatched. In germline, CDR1 is SGHAT, CDR2 FQDESV (reference sequence). In nucleotides, the CDR3 is TGTGCCAGCAGCTTAGCGGCGTATGCGGGGGGCATCAGCACAGATACGCAGTATTTT. Protein sequence: CASSLAAYAGGISTDTQYF.

CDR3 loop: CAWRGFNYGYTF. In nucleotides, the CDR3 is TGTGCCTGGAGAGGATTCAACTATGGCTACACCTTC. The chain employs TRBV30 and TRBJ1-2; D remains ambiguous. CDR3 size: 12 residues. V gave up 3 bases and J gave up 2 bases, with 7 bases separating them. CDR1 is GTSNPN, CDR2 SVGIG, per germline (reference sequence).

The V and J genes are TRBV29-1 and TRBJ2-7, with TRBD1 matching 8 bases. CDR3 length equals 12 residues. V lost 5 bases to trimming and J lost 6 bases; unmatched junction nucleotides: 6. Germline CDR1 SQVTM, CDR2 ANQGSEA. CDR3 in amino acids: CSVRTGPGEQYF. CDR3 DNA sequence: TGCAGCGTTCGGACAGGGCCGGGCGAGCAGTACTTC.